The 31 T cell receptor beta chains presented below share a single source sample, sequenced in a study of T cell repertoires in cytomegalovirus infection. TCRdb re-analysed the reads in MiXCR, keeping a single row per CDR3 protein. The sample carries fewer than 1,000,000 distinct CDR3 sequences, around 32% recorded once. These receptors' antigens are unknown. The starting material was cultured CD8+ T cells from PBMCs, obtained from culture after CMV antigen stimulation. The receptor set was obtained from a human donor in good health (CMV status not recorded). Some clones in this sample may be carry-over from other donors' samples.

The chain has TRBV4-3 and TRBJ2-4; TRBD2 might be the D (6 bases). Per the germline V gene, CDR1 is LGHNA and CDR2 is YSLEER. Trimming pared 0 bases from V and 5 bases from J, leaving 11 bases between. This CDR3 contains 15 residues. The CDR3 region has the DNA TGCGCCAGCAGCCAAGAATGGCGGAGGGAAAACATTCAGTACTTC. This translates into CASSQEWRRENIQYF.

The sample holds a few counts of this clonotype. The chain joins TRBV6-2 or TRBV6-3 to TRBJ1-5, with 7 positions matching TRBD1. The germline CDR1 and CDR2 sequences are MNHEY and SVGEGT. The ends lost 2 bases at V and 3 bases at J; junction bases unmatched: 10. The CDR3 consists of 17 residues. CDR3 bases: TGTGCCAGCAGTTACGGGCTGACAGGGCTCCACAATCAGCCCCAGCATTTT. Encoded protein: CASSYGLTGLHNQPQHF.

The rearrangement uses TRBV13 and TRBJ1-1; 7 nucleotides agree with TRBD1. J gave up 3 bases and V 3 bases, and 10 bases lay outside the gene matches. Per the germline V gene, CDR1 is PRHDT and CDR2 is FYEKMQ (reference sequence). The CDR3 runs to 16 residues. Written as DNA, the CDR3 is TGTGCCAGCAGCTTGGGGCTAGGGGGCCTGGACACTGAAGCTTTCTTT. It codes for CASSLGLGGLDTEAFF.

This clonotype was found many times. DNA of the CDR3: TGTGCCAGCAGCTCCAGTACAGGGGGCGGTGATGGCTACACCTTC. Translation: CASSSSTGGGDGYTF. The rearrangement joins TRBV7-6 to TRBJ1-2, with TRBD1 identical over 9 bases. The J segment lost 6 bases and the V segment lost 4 bases, leaving 9 bases of the junction unmatched. CDR1 and CDR2 from the germline V gene are SGHVS and FNYEAQ. The CDR3 length is 15 residues. Using reference TRBV7-6 and TRBJ1-2 for the parts outside the CDR3, the full variable domain is GAGVSQSPRYKVTKRGQDVALRCDPISGHVSLYWYRQALGQGPEFLTYFNYEAQQDKSGLPNDRFSAERPEGSISTLTIQRTEQRDSAMYRCASSSSTGGGDGYTFGSGTRLTVV.

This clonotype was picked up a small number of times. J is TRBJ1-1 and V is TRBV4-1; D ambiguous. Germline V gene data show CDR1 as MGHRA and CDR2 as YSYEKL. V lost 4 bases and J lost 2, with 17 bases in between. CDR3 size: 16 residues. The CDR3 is CASSLLFAGDNTEAFF. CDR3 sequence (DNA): TGCGCCAGCAGCCTACTCTTTGCCGGAGATAACACTGAAGCTTTCTTT.

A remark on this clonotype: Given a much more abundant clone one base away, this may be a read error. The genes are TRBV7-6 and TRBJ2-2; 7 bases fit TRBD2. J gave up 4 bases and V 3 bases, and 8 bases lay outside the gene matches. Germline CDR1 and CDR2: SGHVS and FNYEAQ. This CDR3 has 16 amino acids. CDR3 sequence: CASSFFGLGSTGELFF. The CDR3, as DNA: TGTGCCAGCAGCTTTTTTGGACTAGGCAGCACCGGGGAGCTGTTTTTT.

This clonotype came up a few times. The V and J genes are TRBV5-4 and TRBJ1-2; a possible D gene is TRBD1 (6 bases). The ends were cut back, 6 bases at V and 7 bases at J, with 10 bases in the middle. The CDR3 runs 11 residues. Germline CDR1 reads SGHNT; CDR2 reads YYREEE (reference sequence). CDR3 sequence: CASTRGAGYTF. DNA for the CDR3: TGTGCCAGCACGCGGGGGGCTGGCTACACCTTC. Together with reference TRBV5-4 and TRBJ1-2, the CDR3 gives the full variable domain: ETGVTQSPTHLIKTRGQQVTLRCSSQSGHNTVSWYQQALGQGPQFIFQYYREEENGRGNFPPRFSGLQFPNYSSELNVNALELDDSALYLCASTRGAGYTFGSGTRLTVV.

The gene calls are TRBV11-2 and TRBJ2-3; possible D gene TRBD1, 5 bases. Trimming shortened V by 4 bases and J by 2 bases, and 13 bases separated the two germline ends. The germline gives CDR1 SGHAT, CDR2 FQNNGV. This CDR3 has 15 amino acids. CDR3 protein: CASSSWGRITDTQYF. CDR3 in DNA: TGTGCCAGCAGCTCTTGGGGCAGGATCACAGATACGCAGTATTTT.

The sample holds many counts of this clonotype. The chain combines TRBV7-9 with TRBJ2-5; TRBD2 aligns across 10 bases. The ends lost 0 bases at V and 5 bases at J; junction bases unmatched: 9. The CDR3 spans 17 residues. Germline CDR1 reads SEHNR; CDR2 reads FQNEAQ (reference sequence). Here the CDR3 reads CASSLAVLAGYLETQYF. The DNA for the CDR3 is TGTGCCAGCAGCTTAGCGGTACTAGCGGGGTATCTGGAGACCCAGTACTTC.

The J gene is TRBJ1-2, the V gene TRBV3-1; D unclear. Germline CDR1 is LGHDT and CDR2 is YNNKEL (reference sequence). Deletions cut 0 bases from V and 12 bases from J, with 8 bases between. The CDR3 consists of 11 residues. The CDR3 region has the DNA TGTGCCAGCAGCCAAGACCCTTCGAACACCTTC. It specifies CASSQDPSNTF.

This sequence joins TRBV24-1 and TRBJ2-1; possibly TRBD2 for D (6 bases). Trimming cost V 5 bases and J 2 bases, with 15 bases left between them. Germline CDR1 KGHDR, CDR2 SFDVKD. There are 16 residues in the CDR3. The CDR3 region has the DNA TGTGCCACCAGTGGCCCGGGGGTTTCGGCCTACAATGAGCAGTTCTTC. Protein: CATSGPGVSAYNEQFF.

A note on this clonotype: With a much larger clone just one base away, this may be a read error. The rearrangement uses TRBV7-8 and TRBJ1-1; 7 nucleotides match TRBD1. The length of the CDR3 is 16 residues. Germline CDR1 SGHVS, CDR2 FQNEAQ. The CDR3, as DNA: TGTACCAGCAGCCGACAATTCAGGGGGGGGAACACTGAAGCTTTCTTT. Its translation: CTSSRQFRGGNTEAFF.

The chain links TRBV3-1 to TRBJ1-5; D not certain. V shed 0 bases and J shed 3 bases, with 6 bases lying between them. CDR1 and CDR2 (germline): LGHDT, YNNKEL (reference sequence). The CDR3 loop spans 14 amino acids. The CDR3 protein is CASSQDWDNQPQHF. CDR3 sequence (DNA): TGTGCCAGCAGCCAAGATTGGGACAATCAGCCCCAGCATTTT.

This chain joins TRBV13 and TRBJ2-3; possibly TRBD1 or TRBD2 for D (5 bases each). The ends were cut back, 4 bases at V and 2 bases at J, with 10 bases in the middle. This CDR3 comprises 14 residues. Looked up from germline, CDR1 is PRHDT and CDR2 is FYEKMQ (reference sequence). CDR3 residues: CASSSGRVTDTQYF. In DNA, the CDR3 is TGTGCCAGCAGCTCGGGGCGGGTCACAGATACGCAGTATTTT.

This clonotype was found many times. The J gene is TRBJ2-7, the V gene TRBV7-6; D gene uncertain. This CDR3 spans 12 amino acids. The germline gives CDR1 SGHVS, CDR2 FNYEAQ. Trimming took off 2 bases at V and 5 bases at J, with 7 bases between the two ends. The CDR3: CASSLLGDEQYV. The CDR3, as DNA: TGTGCCAGCAGCTTATTGGGTGACGAGCAGTACGTC.

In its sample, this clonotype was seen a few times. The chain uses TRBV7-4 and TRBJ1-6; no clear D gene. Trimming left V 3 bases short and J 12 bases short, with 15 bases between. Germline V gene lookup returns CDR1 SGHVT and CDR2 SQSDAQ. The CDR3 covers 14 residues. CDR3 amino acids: CASSFTWVNKPLHF. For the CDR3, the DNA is TGTGCCAGCAGCTTCACATGGGTGAACAAACCCCTCCACTTT.

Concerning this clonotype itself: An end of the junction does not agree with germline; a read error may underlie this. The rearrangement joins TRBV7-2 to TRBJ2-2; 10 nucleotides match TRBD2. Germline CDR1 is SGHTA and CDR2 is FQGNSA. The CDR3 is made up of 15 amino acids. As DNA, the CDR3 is TGTGCCGGCAGCTCGCTAGCGGGGGTGTACGGGGAGCTGTTTTTT. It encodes CAGSSLAGVYGELFF.

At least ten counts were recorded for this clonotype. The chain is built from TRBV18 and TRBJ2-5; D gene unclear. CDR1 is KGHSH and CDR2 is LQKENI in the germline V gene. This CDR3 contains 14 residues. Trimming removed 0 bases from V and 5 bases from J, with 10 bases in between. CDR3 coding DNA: TGTGCCAGCTCACCACCTTGGGATGCGGAGACCCAGTACTTC. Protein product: CASSPPWDAETQYF. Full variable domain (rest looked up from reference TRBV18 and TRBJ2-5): NAGVMQNPRHLVRRRGQEARLRCSPMKGHSHVYWYRQLPEEGLKFMVYLQKENIIDESGMPKERFSAEFPKEGPSILRIQQVVRGDSAAYFCASSPPWDAETQYFGPGTRLLVL.

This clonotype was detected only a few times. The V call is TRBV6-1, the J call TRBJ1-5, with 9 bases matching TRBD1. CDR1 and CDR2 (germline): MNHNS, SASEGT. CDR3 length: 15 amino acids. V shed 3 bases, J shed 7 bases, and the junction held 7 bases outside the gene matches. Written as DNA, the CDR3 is TGTGCCAGCAGTGACCTCCGACAGGGGGGACAGCCCCAGCATTTT. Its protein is CASSDLRQGGQPQHF.

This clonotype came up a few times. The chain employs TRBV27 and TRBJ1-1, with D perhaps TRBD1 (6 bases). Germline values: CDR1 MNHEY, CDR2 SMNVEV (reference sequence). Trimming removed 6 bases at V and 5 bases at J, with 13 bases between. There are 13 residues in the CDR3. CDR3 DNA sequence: TGTGCCAGCAGCACAGGGAGTCTAACTGAAGCTTTCTTT. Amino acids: CASSTGSLTEAFF.

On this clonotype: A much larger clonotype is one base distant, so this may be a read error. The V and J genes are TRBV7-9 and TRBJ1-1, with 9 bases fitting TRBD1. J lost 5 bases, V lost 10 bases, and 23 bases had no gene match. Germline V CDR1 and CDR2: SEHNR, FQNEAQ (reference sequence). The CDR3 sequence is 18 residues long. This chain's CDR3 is CANISGGLPGQGKTEAFF. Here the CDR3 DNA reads TGTGCCAACATCAGTGGAGGCTTGCCGGGACAGGGAAAGACTGAAGCTTTCTTT. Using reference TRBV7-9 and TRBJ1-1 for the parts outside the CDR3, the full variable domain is DTGVSQNPRHKITKRGQNVTFRCDPISEHNRLYWYRQTLGQGPEFLTYFQNEAQLEKSRLLSDRFSAERPKGSFSTLEIQRTEQGDSAMYLCANISGGLPGQGKTEAFFGQGTRLTVV.

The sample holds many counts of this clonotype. This CDR3 is CASGDSSGNTIYF. The DNA of the CDR3 is TGTGCCAGTGGGGATAGCTCTGGAAACACCATATATTTT. V usage is TRBV7-2 and J usage is TRBJ1-3; D remains unclear. The CDR3 covers 13 residues. V was clipped by 9 bases and J by 0 bases, with 9 bases between them. CDR1 and CDR2 (germline): SGHTA, FQGNSA.

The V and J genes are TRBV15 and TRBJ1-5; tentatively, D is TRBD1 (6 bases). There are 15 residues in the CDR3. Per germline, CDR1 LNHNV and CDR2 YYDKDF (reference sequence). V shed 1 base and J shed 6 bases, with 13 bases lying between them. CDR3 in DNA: TGTGCCACCAGCAGAGGGGGGCTCGCGGGTCAGCCCCAGCATTTT. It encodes CATSRGGLAGQPQHF.

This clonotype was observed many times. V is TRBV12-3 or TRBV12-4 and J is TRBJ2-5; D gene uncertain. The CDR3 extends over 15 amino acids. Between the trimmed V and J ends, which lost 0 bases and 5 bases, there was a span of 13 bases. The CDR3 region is CASSLAADGWETQYF. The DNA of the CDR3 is TGTGCCAGCAGTTTAGCCGCCGACGGCTGGGAGACCCAGTACTTC.

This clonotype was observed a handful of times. CDR3 bases: TGTGCCAGCAGTCCGTACGACTGGACTGAAGCTTTCTTT. It specifies CASSPYDWTEAFF. The chain carries TRBV7-9 and TRBJ1-1; no clear D. The length of the CDR3 is 13 residues. V was cut by 6 bases and J by 5 bases, with 13 bases left in between. Germline V gene data show CDR1 as SEHNR and CDR2 as FQNEAQ (reference sequence).

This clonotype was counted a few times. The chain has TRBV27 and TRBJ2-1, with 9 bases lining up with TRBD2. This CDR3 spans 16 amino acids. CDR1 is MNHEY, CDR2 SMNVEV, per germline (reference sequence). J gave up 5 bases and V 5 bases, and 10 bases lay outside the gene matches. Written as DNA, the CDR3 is TGTGCCAGCAGTCTCGTAGCGGGGGACCGGGACAATGAGCAGTTCTTC. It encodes CASSLVAGDRDNEQFF.

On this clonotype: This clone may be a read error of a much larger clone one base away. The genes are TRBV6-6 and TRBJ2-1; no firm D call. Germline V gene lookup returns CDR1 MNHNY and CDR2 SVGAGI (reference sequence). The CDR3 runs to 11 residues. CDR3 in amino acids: CVTTEANEQFF. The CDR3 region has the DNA TGTGTCACCACAGAAGCGAATGAGCAGTTCTTC.

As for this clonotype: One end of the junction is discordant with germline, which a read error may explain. The CDR3 DNA follows: TGTGCCAACAGCTTACAGGGGAGGAGCAACTATGGCTACACCTTC. It encodes CANSLQGRSNYGYTF. The rearrangement links TRBV7-2 to TRBJ1-2, with TRBD1 matching 7 bases. The CDR3 is made up of 15 amino acids. Germline V gene data show CDR1 as SGHTA and CDR2 as FQGNSA.

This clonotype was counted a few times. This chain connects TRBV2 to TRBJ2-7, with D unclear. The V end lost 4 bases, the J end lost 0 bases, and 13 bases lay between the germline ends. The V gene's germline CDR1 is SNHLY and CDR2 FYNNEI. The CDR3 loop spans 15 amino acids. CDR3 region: CASSAIVTTSYEQYF. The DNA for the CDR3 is TGTGCCAGCAGTGCCATTGTAACCACCTCCTACGAGCAGTACTTC.

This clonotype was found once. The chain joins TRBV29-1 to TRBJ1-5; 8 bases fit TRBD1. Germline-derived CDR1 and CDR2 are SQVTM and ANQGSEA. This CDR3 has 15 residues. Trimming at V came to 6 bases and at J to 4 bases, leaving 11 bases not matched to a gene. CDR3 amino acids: CSVTTRDRPNQPQHF. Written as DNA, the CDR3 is TGCAGCGTAACGACCCGGGACAGGCCGAATCAGCCCCAGCATTTT.

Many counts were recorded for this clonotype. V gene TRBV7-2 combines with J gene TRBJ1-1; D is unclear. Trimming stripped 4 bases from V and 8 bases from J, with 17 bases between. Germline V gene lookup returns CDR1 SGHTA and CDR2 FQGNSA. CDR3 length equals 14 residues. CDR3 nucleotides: TGTGCCAGCAGCTGGGTACCCGATTTTATGGAAGCTTTCTTT. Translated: CASSWVPDFMEAFF.